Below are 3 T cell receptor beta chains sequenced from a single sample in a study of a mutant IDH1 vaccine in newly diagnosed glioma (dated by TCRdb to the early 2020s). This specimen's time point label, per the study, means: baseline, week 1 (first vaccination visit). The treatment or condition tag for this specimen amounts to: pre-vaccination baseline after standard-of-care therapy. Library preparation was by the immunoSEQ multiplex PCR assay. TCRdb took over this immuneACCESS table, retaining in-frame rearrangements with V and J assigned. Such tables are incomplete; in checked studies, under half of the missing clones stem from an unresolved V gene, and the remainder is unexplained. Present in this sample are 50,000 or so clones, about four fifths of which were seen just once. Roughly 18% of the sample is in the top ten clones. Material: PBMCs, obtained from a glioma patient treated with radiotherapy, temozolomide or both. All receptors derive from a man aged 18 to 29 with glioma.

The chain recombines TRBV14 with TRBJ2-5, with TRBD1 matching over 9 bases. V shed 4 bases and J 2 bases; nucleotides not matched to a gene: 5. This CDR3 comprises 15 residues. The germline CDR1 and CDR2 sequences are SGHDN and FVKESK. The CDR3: CASSLSGQGQETQYF. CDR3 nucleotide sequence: TGTGCCAGCAGCCTATCGGGACAGGGACAAGAGACCCAGTACTTC.

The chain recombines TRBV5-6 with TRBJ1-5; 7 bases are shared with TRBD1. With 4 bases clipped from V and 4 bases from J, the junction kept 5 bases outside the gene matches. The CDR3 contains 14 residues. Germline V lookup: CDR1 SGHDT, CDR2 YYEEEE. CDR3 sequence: CASSKSGGNQPQHF. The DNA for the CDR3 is TGTGCCAGCAGCAAGTCAGGGGGAAATCAGCCCCAGCATTTT.

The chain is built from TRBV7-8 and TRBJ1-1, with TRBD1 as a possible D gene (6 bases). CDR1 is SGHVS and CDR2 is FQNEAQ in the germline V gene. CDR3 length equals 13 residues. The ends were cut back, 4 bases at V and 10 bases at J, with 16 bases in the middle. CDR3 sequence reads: CASSSSGRGTAFF. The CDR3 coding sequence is TGTGCCAGCAGCTCCTCAGGCAGGGGAACAGCTTTCTTT.